Below, 21 T cell receptor beta chains from the same sample are listed, as sequenced in a study of cytotoxic CD8 clonotypes in ibrutinib-treated CLL. TCRdb's table, derived via immunoSEQ multiplex PCR, lists solely in-frame clones and lacks some. The table records more than 85,000 clones, more than 70% of them present only once. The sample consisted of PBMCs, taken after 24 months of ibrutinib treatment. The receptors were sampled from a human donor with chronic lymphocytic leukemia.

The V and J genes are TRBV5-5 and TRBJ2-2; D uncertain. The CDR3 contains 14 residues. Germline values: CDR1 SGHKS, CDR2 YYEKEE (reference sequence). Trimming cost V 0 bases and J 7 bases, with 10 bases left between them. The CDR3 DNA reads as TGTGCCAGCAGCTTGGCCGGTGGATACGGGGAGCTGTTTTTT. It is translated as CASSLAGGYGELFF.

The chain couples TRBV2 to TRBJ2-6, with D possibly being TRBD1 (7 bases). V shed 5 bases and J shed 4 bases, with 15 bases lying between them. The CDR3 loop spans 16 amino acids. The germline V gene encodes CDR1 SNHLY and CDR2 FYNNEI. The CDR3 region is CASSPDRAGGANVLTF. CDR3 bases: TGTGCCAGCAGTCCTGACAGGGCGGGAGGGGCCAACGTCCTGACTTTC.

This clone was observed many times. This chain joins TRBV4-2 and TRBJ2-5; tentatively, D is TRBD1 (6 bases). The germline V gene has CDR1 LGHNA and CDR2 YNFKEQ. Trimming cost V 5 bases and J 5 bases, with 15 bases left between them. This CDR3 region has 14 residues. CDR3 sequence: CASSLGRGYETQYF. CDR3 coding DNA: TGTGCCAGCAGCTTGGGCAGGGGCTATGAGACCCAGTACTTC.

The rearrangement uses TRBV27 and TRBJ1-1; D call uncertain. Trimming stripped 4 bases from V and 1 base from J, with 7 bases between. Germline V lookup: CDR1 MNHEY, CDR2 SMNVEV (reference sequence). This CDR3 is built from 13 residues. CDR3 DNA: TGTGCCAGCAGTTACTGGGAGAACACTGAAGCTTTCTTT. Protein sequence: CASSYWENTEAFF.

The CDR3 bases are TGCGCCAGCAGCCAAGCGGACAGGGACAACACTGAAGCTTTCTTT. Translating gives CASSQADRDNTEAFF. V is TRBV4-1 and J is TRBJ1-1, with 8 bases matching TRBD1. Trimming removed 1 base from V and 2 bases from J; junction bases left unmatched: 3. Per the germline V gene, CDR1 is MGHRA and CDR2 is YSYEKL. The CDR3 contains 15 residues.

The chain uses TRBV11-2 and TRBJ2-7; D call uncertain. Per germline, CDR1 SGHAT and CDR2 FQNNGV. V gave up 0 bases and J gave up 3 bases, with 12 bases separating them. The CDR3 runs to 15 residues. The DNA for the CDR3 is TGTGCCAGCAGCTTAGAAGGCGGTCCATACTACGAGCAGTACTTC. The encoded protein is CASSLEGGPYYEQYF.

The chain recombines TRBV9 with TRBJ2-1; tentative D call: TRBD2 (6 bases). The CDR3 totals 13 residues. CDR1 SGDLS and CDR2 YYNGEE come from the germline V gene. V dropped 4 bases and J dropped 9 bases, with 14 bases sitting between them. The CDR3 spells CASSPLGGPEQFF. As DNA, the CDR3 is TGTGCCAGCAGCCCCCTGGGGGGTCCTGAGCAGTTCTTC.

The CDR3 nucleotides are TGTGCCATCAGTGCCTCTAGCGGGAGGGCGAACACCGGGGAGCTGTTTTTT. Translation gives CAISASSGRANTGELFF. This chain connects TRBV10-3 to TRBJ2-2; 12 bases map to TRBD2. The CDR3 sequence is 17 residues long. V trimming: 4 bases; J trimming: 0 bases; junction bases outside the gene matches: 3. Germline assignment: CDR1 ENHRY and CDR2 SYGVKD.

This chain joins TRBV7-2 and TRBJ2-1; TRBD2 matches 10 bases. Unmatched junction bases numbered 8, after V lost 4 bases and J lost 8 bases. CDR1 and CDR2 from the germline V gene are SGHTA and FQGNSA. The CDR3 is 15 residues long. The CDR3: CASSSRQREGYEQFF. As DNA, the CDR3 is TGTGCCAGCAGCTCCCGACAGCGGGAGGGATATGAGCAGTTCTTC.

V and J are TRBV18 and TRBJ1-2; the D gene is possibly TRBD1 (6 bases). The germline V and J ends were trimmed by 1 base and 0 bases, with 9 bases remaining between them. This CDR3 contains 15 residues. Germline assignment: CDR1 KGHSH and CDR2 LQKENI. The CDR3 nucleotides are TGTGCCAGCTCACCACAGGGGGAAACTAACTATGGCTACACCTTC. This gives the protein CASSPQGETNYGYTF. Using reference TRBV18 and TRBJ1-2 for the parts outside the CDR3, the full variable domain is NAGVMQNPRHLVRRRGQEARLRCSPMKGHSHVYWYRQLPEEGLKFMVYLQKENIIDESGMPKERFSAEFPKEGPSILRIQQVVRGDSAAYFCASSPQGETNYGYTFGSGTRLTVV.

V gene TRBV27 combines with J gene TRBJ2-7; TRBD2 aligns across 11 bases. The CDR3 is made up of 16 amino acids. CDR1 MNHEY and CDR2 SMNVEV come from the germline V gene (reference sequence). The J segment lost 7 bases and the V segment lost 6 bases, leaving 14 bases of the junction unmatched. The CDR3 sequence is CASRISGGAKGREQYF. DNA of the CDR3: TGTGCCAGCAGGATTAGCGGGGGGGCAAAGGGTCGGGAGCAGTACTTC.

The CDR3 region has the DNA TGTGCCGGAAGGACAGGGTCTCCTTTCTTT. Translated: CAGRTGSPFF. The rearrangement joins TRBV2 to TRBJ1-1; 8 bases line up with TRBD1. The CDR3 is made up of 10 amino acids. The junction had 8 bases not matched to a gene; V was cut back by 11 bases and J by 12 bases. CDR1 is SNHLY and CDR2 is FYNNEI in the germline V gene.

This clone is a singleton in its sample. V is TRBV5-1 and J is TRBJ1-1; 7 nucleotides line up with TRBD1. CDR3 length: 14 amino acids. The germline V gene encodes CDR1 SGHRS and CDR2 YFSETQ. After removal of 0 bases from V and 4 bases from J, the junction contained 3 bases not matched to a gene. The DNA for the CDR3 is TGCGCCAGCAGCTTGGAACAGGGGCGCACTGAAGCTTTCTTT. Translation gives CASSLEQGRTEAFF.

This clone was observed a few times. The V gene is TRBV4-1, the J gene TRBJ1-6; maybe TRBD1 (6 bases). Germline assignment: CDR1 MGHRA and CDR2 YSYEKL. This CDR3 region has 16 residues. With 1 base removed from V and 4 bases from J, the gap between germline ends came to 11 bases. The chain's CDR3 is CASSQARGQYNSPLHF. As DNA, the CDR3 is TGCGCCAGCAGCCAAGCGAGGGGACAATATAATTCACCCCTCCACTTT.

A note on this clone: Mismatch with germline at one junction end may stem from a read error. The chain carries TRBV7-2 and TRBJ2-2; D unresolved. Germline V CDR1 and CDR2: SGHTA, FQGNSA. The length of the CDR3 is 12 residues. CDR3 residues: CASSQEDGELFF. CDR3 sequence (DNA): TGCGCCAGCAGCCAAGAGGACGGGGAGCTGTTTTTT. Using reference TRBV7-2 and TRBJ2-2 for the parts outside the CDR3, the full variable domain is GAGVSQSPSNKVTEKGKDVELRCDPISGHTALYWYRQSLGQGLEFLIYFQGNSAPDKSGLPSDRFSAERTGGSVSTLTIQRTQQEDSAVYLCASSQEDGELFFGEGSRLTVL.

The V gene is TRBV5-1, the J gene TRBJ1-1; 7 bases align to TRBD1. CDR1 SGHRS and CDR2 YFSETQ come from the germline V gene. V lost 4 bases and J lost 1; bases outside the gene matches: 4. The CDR3 contains 14 residues. The CDR3 reads CASSRGTANTEAFF. The CDR3 DNA reads as TGCGCCAGCAGCCGGGGGACAGCGAACACTGAAGCTTTCTTT.

A few counts support this clone. This chain uses TRBV19 with TRBJ1-2, with D tentatively TRBD1 (6 bases). This CDR3 is 14 amino acids long. V was pared by 7 bases and J by 5 bases, with 17 bases between. The germline gives CDR1 LNHDA, CDR2 SQIVND (reference sequence). The CDR3 DNA is TGTGCCAGTACCAGCGGGGGGCTCGAATATGGCTACACCTTC. Protein sequence: CASTSGGLEYGYTF.

The chain joins TRBV10-1 to TRBJ1-3, with 7 bases that match TRBD1. CDR1 WNHNN and CDR2 SYGVQD come from the germline V gene (reference sequence). V was clipped by 0 bases and J by 7 bases; unmatched bases: 9. The CDR3 has 16 residues. The CDR3 loop is CASSESSGTARNTIYF. In DNA form, the CDR3 reads TGCGCCAGCAGTGAGTCCTCCGGGACAGCTCGGAACACCATATATTTT.

The chain carries TRBV6-5 and TRBJ2-5; 8 bases fit TRBD2. V was clipped by 6 bases and J by 3 bases; unmatched bases: 9. Germline CDR1 MNHEY, CDR2 SVGAGI. The CDR3 is made up of 15 amino acids. The CDR3, as DNA: TGTGCCAGCAGCCTACTAGCGGAGAATGAAGAGACCCAGTACTTC. The encoded protein is CASSLLAENEETQYF.

The chain is built from TRBV19 and TRBJ1-6; D is perhaps TRBD1 (6 bases). The germline gives CDR1 LNHDA, CDR2 SQIVND (reference sequence). Trimming left V 5 bases short and J 9 bases short, with 8 bases between. The CDR3 is 12 amino acids. The CDR3 region is CASSEGGSPLHF. The CDR3 DNA reads TGTGCCAGTAGTGAGGGGGGTTCACCCCTCCACTTT.

V and J are TRBV9 and TRBJ1-3; 10 bases match TRBD1. The germline gives CDR1 SGDLS, CDR2 YYNGEE. The CDR3 consists of 18 residues. Trimming at V came to 4 bases and at J to 4 bases, leaving 14 bases not matched to a gene. The CDR3 sequence is CASSPMGQGTAIGNTIYF. The CDR3 bases are TGTGCCAGCAGCCCCATGGGACAGGGGACCGCTATCGGAAACACCATATATTTT.